These T cell receptor beta chains were read from a single sample in a study of CD8+ T cells in alopecia areata. The repertoire was sequenced with immunoSEQ multiplex PCR; TCRdb's copy has only in-frame clones and lacks some. The repertoire holds 150,000 to 250,000 clones, with more than 55% as singletons. Here the sequenced sample was CD4+ T cells sorted from blood, taken at week 4, from a patient treated with tofacitinib. All receptors come from a human donor with alopecia areata. The CDR3 runs from the conserved cysteine through the conserved F or W. Each record gives: J gene, V gene, D gene, clone size, CDR3 DNA, CDR3 protein. D genes are given only for firm matches. Clone size, where shown, is once, few, many, or a class for clones that have expanded.

>TRBJ2-3|TRBV4-2|TRBD1|once
TGTGCCAGCAGCCCCGGGGACAGCCTCACAGATACGCAGTATTTT
CASSPGDSLTDTQYF
>TRBJ2-2|TRBV29-1|TRBD1|-
TGCAGCGTAATCAGGGGGTCGTCGTTCGCCGGGGAGCTGTTTTTT
CSVIRGSSFAGELFF
>TRBJ1-6|TRBV9|TRBD1|-
TGTGCCAGCAGCGACGGACAGGATTCACCCCTCCACTTT
CASSDGQDSPLHF
>TRBJ1-6|TRBV29-1|-|few
TGCAGCGTTGGGGAGGGTTCCTATAATTCACCCCTCCACTTT
CSVGEGSYNSPLHF
>TRBJ2-7|TRBV7-2|-|-
TGTGCCAGCAGCATCCGGGCCTCCTACGAGCAGTACTTC
CASSIRASYEQYF
>TRBJ1-5|TRBV15|-|-
TGTGCCACCAGCAGACGTTTTACAGGAGGTGGAAAGCCCCAGCATTTT
CATSRRFTGGGKPQHF
>TRBJ2-5|TRBV2|-|-
TGTGCCAGTACTAGGGACACCCAAGAGACCCAGTACTTC
CASTRDTQETQYF
>TRBJ2-1|TRBV4-2|TRBD2|-
TGTGCCAGCAGCCAAGAGCGAGCGGGGGGCAACAATGAGCAGTTCTTC
CASSQERAGGNNEQFF
>TRBJ2-5|TRBV9|-|-
TGTGCCAGCAGCCACACCTCTCGGACCCAGTACTTC
CASSHTSRTQYF
>TRBJ1-1|TRBV7-2|-|-
TGTGCCAGCAGCTTAGGAGGGGCGGGGAACACTGAAGCTTTCTTT
CASSLGGAGNTEAFF
>TRBJ2-7|TRBV29-1|TRBD1|-
TGCAGCGTATGGGACAGGGCGATTGACTACGAGCAGTACTTC
CSVWDRAIDYEQYF
>TRBJ2-3|TRBV5-1|TRBD1|-
TGCGCCAGCAAGTTGGGACAGCGCACAGATACGCAGTATTTT
CASKLGQRTDTQYF
>TRBJ2-3|TRBV11-2|-|-
TGTGCATCGGGCCGGGGACGCACAGATACGCAGTATTTT
CASGRGRTDTQYF
>TRBJ2-7|TRBV28|-|-
TGTGCCAGCAGTTCGCGACAGGAGCAGTACTTC
CASSSRQEQYF
>TRBJ2-5|TRBV5-6|-|-
TGTGCCAGCAGCTTCGTCGGGACTCAAGAGACCCAGTACTTC
CASSFVGTQETQYF
>TRBJ2-7|TRBV15|TRBD2|-
TGTGCCACAACCACCGGGACTAGCGGGGGGCCCGCCTACGAGCAGTACTTC
CATTTGTSGGPAYEQYF
>TRBJ2-2|TRBV29-1|-|-
TGCAGCGCTTGGGGACTGGAGAACACCGGGGAGCTGTTTTTT
CSAWGLENTGELFF
>TRBJ1-2|TRBV6-5|-|few
TGTGCCAGCAGTCATCGAGGGCTGTTCTATGGCTACACCTTC
CASSHRGLFYGYTF
>TRBJ2-1|TRBV29-1|-|-
TGCAGCGTTGGGGGCACTAGCTCCTACAATGAGCAGTTCTTC
CSVGGTSSYNEQFF
>TRBJ1-4|TRBV5-1|-|-
TGCGCCAGCAGCCCGTCGGTGAATGAAAAACTGTTTTTT
CASSPSVNEKLFF